This TCR beta chain came from a study of identifying expanded T cells in peripheral blood. Whole-study findings and limits: Variance in clone template counts between roughly 2-week samples significantly increased with total template count across all healthy donors.

Here immunoSEQ multiplex PCR was the method, and the copy in TCRdb shows in-frame clones only, minus some. The sample lists some 93,000 clones, approximately 85% occurring once. Details on this clone: Antigen unknown.

This CDR3 contains 17 residues. Trimming took 1 base from V and 1 from J; bases not matched to a gene: 5. The germline CDR1 and CDR2 sequences are SEHNR and FQNEAQ (reference sequence). This clonotype originated in a person aged 18-70 years in good health. The rearrangement uses TRBV7-9 and TRBJ2-3, with TRBD2 matching over 10 bases. Sequenced material: blood. CDR3 sequence reads: CASSLVPLAGGTDTQYF. CDR3 nucleotide sequence: TGTGCCAGCAGCTTAGTTCCCCTAGCGGGGGGCACAGATACGCAGTATTTT.